This T cell receptor beta chain comes out of a study of blood T cell repertoires in COVID-19. Across the study: PBMCs, B-cell-depleted T cells, or T cells were the source of the cDNA or gDNA that made up the material.

Data came from immunoSEQ multiplex PCR; TCRdb stores just in-frame clones and leaves some out. The repertoire consists of 150,000 to 200,000 clones, with around 85% occurring once and the leading ten covering 13%. The V end was cut by 0 bases, the J end by 4 bases, with 8 bases between. Germline CDR1 is SGHTS and CDR2 is YDEGEE. CDR3 length equals 13 residues. J is TRBJ2-7 and V is TRBV5-8, with D unclear. Sequencing input: peripheral blood. The receptor was derived from a man in his fifties who had recovered from COVID-19. DNA for the CDR3: TGTGCCAGCAGCTTGGAAAGCACTTACGAGCAGTACTTC. Translation: CASSLESTYEQYF.